Listed here are 24 T cell receptor beta chains from one sample, sequenced in a study of identical twins' blood T cells (dated by TCRdb to 2012 to 2014). The library was generated by 5' RACE. The sample was run on an Illumina Genome Analyzer IIx. The public reads were run again by TCRdb, first through fastp at Q25 and then through MiXCR, and only productive beta chains were kept. Rows with a matching CDR3 protein are joined into one entry that keeps the most common DNA and genes. This sample has hundreds of thousands of distinct CDR3 sequences in its table, and roughly 30% of those were observed once. In total, the top ten clones hold around 5.6% of the sample. The sequenced sample consisted of PBMCs. The origin of the receptors is a woman between 18 and 50 years old in good health.

This clonotype has a handful of counts. CDR3 loop: CAISEGPTYEQYF. For the CDR3, the DNA is TGTGCCATCAGTGAAGGCCCGACCTACGAGCAGTACTTC. The chain uses TRBV10-3 and TRBJ2-7; no clear D. V lost 3 bases to trimming and J lost 2 bases, with 8 bases between them. The CDR3 contains 13 residues. The germline V gene encodes CDR1 ENHRY and CDR2 SYGVKD.

This rearrangement joins TRBV5-6 to TRBJ1-2; D gene unclear. V lost 0 bases to trimming and J lost 8 bases, with 8 bases between them. The CDR3 consists of 12 residues. Germline lookup yields CDR1 SGHDT and CDR2 YYEEEE. For the CDR3, the DNA is TGTGCCAGCAGCTTGGGCTACGCAGGCTACACCTTC. This sequence encodes CASSLGYAGYTF.

CDR3 amino acids: CSVRADQETQYF. CDR3 nucleotides: TGCAGTGTTCGGGCAGATCAAGAGACCCAGTACTTC. V and J are TRBV20-1 and TRBJ2-5; D remains unclear. This CDR3 comprises 12 residues. Germline loops: CDR1 DFQATT, CDR2 SNEGSKA (reference sequence). Trimming left V 7 bases short and J 2 bases short, with 11 bases between.

About this clonotype: Since a much larger clone is just one base distant, this may be a read error. The chain couples TRBV11-2 to TRBJ1-4; D gene uncertain. This CDR3 has 14 residues. Germline V CDR1 and CDR2: SGHAT, FQNNGV. CDR3 bases: TGTACCAGCAGCTTAACCCCAACTAATGAAAAACTGTTTTTT. Translating it yields CTSSLTPTNEKLFF.

The chain joins TRBV20-1 to TRBJ1-1, with a tentative D call TRBD1 (5 bases). The ends were cut back, 3 bases at V and 7 bases at J, with 15 bases in the middle. The CDR3 loop spans 13 amino acids. Germline-derived CDR1 and CDR2 are DFQATT and SNEGSKA (reference sequence). The DNA of the CDR3 is TGCAGTGCTAGTAGGCAGGGCGGGATTGAAGCTTTCTTT. This gives the protein CSASRQGGIEAFF.

This clonotype was picked up a small number of times. The genes are TRBV6-2 or TRBV6-3 and TRBJ1-3; tentative D call: TRBD1 (5 bases). This CDR3 comprises 15 residues. V lost 6 bases to trimming and J lost 0 bases, with 12 bases between them. The germline gives CDR1 MNHEY, CDR2 SVGEGT. Written as DNA, the CDR3 is TGTGCCAGCAGAAGCCGACAGACCTCTGGAAACACCATATATTTT. The encoded protein is CASRSRQTSGNTIYF.

This clonotype was observed a few times. This chain joins TRBV20-1 and TRBJ2-1; the D gene is possibly TRBD2 (6 bases). The CDR3 is 12 residues long. Germline loops: CDR1 DFQATT, CDR2 SNEGSKA (reference sequence). Trimming left V 6 bases short and J 4 bases short, with 10 bases between. The CDR3 loop is CSAIRGYNEQFF. CDR3 DNA sequence: TGCAGTGCCATACGGGGGTACAATGAGCAGTTCTTC.

This clonotype appeared a few times. This chain connects TRBV29-1 to TRBJ2-1; D may be TRBD1 (5 bases). The CDR3 extends over 11 amino acids. Germline CDR1 is SQVTM and CDR2 is ANQGSEA. V lost 4 bases, J lost 8 bases, and 9 bases lay in between. The CDR3 sequence is CSVAGSDEQFF. CDR3 in DNA: TGCAGCGTTGCAGGGTCGGATGAGCAGTTCTTC.

V gene TRBV7-9 combines with J gene TRBJ1-1; TRBD1 is a possible D gene (5 bases). Trimming cost V 5 bases and J 3 bases, with 13 bases left between them. Germline lookup yields CDR1 SEHNR and CDR2 FQNEAQ (reference sequence). This CDR3 has 14 residues. The CDR3 protein is CASSLRTLHTEAFF. In DNA, the CDR3 is TGTGCCAGCAGCCTCAGGACACTACACACTGAAGCTTTCTTT.

This clonotype appeared a few times. This chain uses TRBV5-1 with TRBJ1-5; D is unresolved. The CDR3 spans 14 residues. Per the germline V gene, CDR1 is SGHRS and CDR2 is YFSETQ. Trimming cost V 0 bases and J 7 bases, with 11 bases left between them. CDR3 nucleotide sequence: TGCGCCAGCAGCTTGGCCCCAGGTACGCAGCCCCAGCATTTT. Encoded protein: CASSLAPGTQPQHF.

This clonotype has more than one count but fewer than ten. The chain recombines TRBV9 with TRBJ2-7; TRBD1 agrees at 8 bases. The CDR3 sequence is 14 residues long. Germline-derived CDR1 and CDR2 are SGDLS and YYNGEE. V shed 3 bases and J 6 bases; nucleotides not matched to a gene: 8. The CDR3 DNA follows: TGTGCCAGCAGCGAGGGACAGGCATTTCGCGAGCAGTACTTC. Protein: CASSEGQAFREQYF.

The table lists this clonotype with many counts. This rearrangement joins TRBV12-3 or TRBV12-4 to TRBJ2-7; D gene unclear. The CDR3 spans 11 residues. V was cut by 3 bases and J by 4 bases, with 4 bases left in between. The CDR3 DNA reads as TGTGCCAGCAGTTTTGATTACGAGCAGTACTTC. This codes for CASSFDYEQYF.

About this clonotype: This could be a read error, since a much larger clone is one nucleotide away. This sequence joins TRBV6-6 and TRBJ1-2; tentative D call: TRBD1 (5 bases). Germline V gives CDR1 MNHNY, CDR2 SVGAGI (reference sequence). The CDR3 runs 14 residues. The ends were cut back, 4 bases at V and 8 bases at J, with 17 bases in the middle. The CDR3 region is CASSSGRGHGGYTF. DNA for the CDR3: TGTGCCAGCAGTTCCGGACGGGGCCATGGGGGCTACACCTTC.

Only a few counts were recorded for this clonotype. The rearrangement uses TRBV19 and TRBJ2-7, with a possible D match to TRBD1 (6 bases). The V end lost 8 bases, the J end lost 6 bases, and 17 bases lay between the germline ends. This CDR3 spans 13 amino acids. Germline V gives CDR1 LNHDA, CDR2 SQIVND (reference sequence). The DNA of the CDR3 is TGTGCCAGTTCGACAGGTGGGGGCGTCGAGCAGTACTTC. As protein: CASSTGGGVEQYF. Full variable domain (rest looked up from reference TRBV19 and TRBJ2-7): DGGITQSPKYLFRKEGQNVTLSCEQNLNHDAMYWYRQDPGQGLRLIYYSQIVNDFQKGDIAEGYSVSREKKESFPLTVTSAQKNPTAFYLCASSTGGGVEQYFGPGTRLTVT.

This clonotype was counted a few times. CDR3 residues: CASSLVQGAEKLFF. The CDR3 DNA is TGTGCCAGCAGCTTAGTACAGGGGGCCGAAAAACTGTTTTTT. The chain combines TRBV7-9 with TRBJ1-4; 9 bases agree with TRBD1. Germline V gives CDR1 SEHNR, CDR2 FQNEAQ (reference sequence). The J segment lost 8 bases and the V segment lost 1 base, leaving 2 bases of the junction unmatched. This CDR3 has 14 residues.

A few counts support this clonotype. The chain is built from TRBV18 and TRBJ2-7; TRBD1 aligns across 8 bases. This CDR3 contains 15 residues. CDR1 KGHSH and CDR2 LQKENI come from the germline V gene. Losses at the gene ends were 4 bases for V and 3 bases for J; bases not matched to a gene: 8. Here the CDR3 reads CASSQGQGEIYEQYF. The DNA of the CDR3 is TGTGCCAGCTCACAAGGACAGGGCGAAATCTACGAGCAGTACTTC. The variable domain in full, completed from reference TRBV18 and TRBJ2-7, reads NAGVMQNPRHLVRRRGQEARLRCSPMKGHSHVYWYRQLPEEGLKFMVYLQKENIIDESGMPKERFSAEFPKEGPSILRIQQVVRGDSAAYFCASSQGQGEIYEQYFGPGTRLTVT.

The V call is TRBV20-1, the J call TRBJ1-5, with D perhaps matching TRBD1 (6 bases). V lost 3 bases, J lost 3 bases, and 15 bases lay in between. Germline CDR1 is DFQATT and CDR2 is SNEGSKA (reference sequence). The CDR3 has 15 residues. In DNA, the CDR3 is TGCAGTGCTAGGGGCCCTGGACAGAACAATCAGCCCCAGCATTTT. Encoded protein: CSARGPGQNNQPQHF.

This clonotype was seen many times. The J gene is TRBJ1-5, the V gene TRBV6-1; maybe TRBD1 (6 bases). Trimming took 6 bases from V and 6 from J, leaving 12 bases between them. The CDR3 spans 13 residues. Germline V CDR1 and CDR2: MNHNS, SASEGT. CDR3 coding DNA: TGTGCCAGCAGGAACAGGGTGGGTCAGCCCCAGCATTTT. It yields the protein CASRNRVGQPQHF.

The J gene is TRBJ2-7, the V gene TRBV20-1, with 8 bases lining up with TRBD1. With 5 bases clipped from V and 0 bases from J, the junction kept 12 bases outside the gene matches. This CDR3 is 16 amino acids long. Germline CDR1 and CDR2: DFQATT and SNEGSKA (reference sequence). The CDR3 DNA reads TGCAGTGCTGAACCCGTACAGGGGGTTATCTCCTACGAGCAGTACTTC. Its translation: CSAEPVQGVISYEQYF.

Concerning this clonotype itself: A junction boundary mismatches the germline segment, possibly from a read error. For the CDR3, the DNA is TGCGCCAGCAGCTTGGTGCCCGCGACTAACATCGGGGAGCTGTTTTTT. Translation: CASSLVPATNIGELFF. The chain links TRBV5-1 to TRBJ2-2; D is perhaps TRBD2 (5 bases). The CDR3 covers 16 residues. The germline V gene has CDR1 SGHRS and CDR2 YFSETQ.

The CDR3 region is CASSLGRRPGMDTQYF. CDR3 DNA sequence: TGTGCCAGCAGTTTAGGACGGCGCCCGGGAATGGATACGCAGTATTTT. V usage is TRBV6-5 and J usage is TRBJ2-3, with D maybe TRBD2 (5 bases). The CDR3 extends over 16 amino acids. Looked up from germline, CDR1 is MNHEY and CDR2 is SVGAGI. The V gene lost 4 bases and the J gene lost 6 bases, with 20 bases spanning the gap.

The CDR3, as DNA: TGCAGCGTTTTCGGAGAAGCGGGGGGGCCAGATACGCAGTATTTT. This encodes CSVFGEAGGPDTQYF. The rearrangement links TRBV29-1 to TRBJ2-3, with 10 bases matching TRBD2. In germline, CDR1 is SQVTM, CDR2 ANQGSEA. The CDR3 covers 15 residues. Trimming cost V 5 bases and J 4 bases; bases outside gene matches: 9.

The CDR3: CASSHQLIRGTGELFF. Written as DNA, the CDR3 is TGCGCCAGCAGCCACCAACTCATTCGGGGAACCGGGGAGCTGTTTTTT. The chain recombines TRBV4-3 with TRBJ2-2; a weak D match, TRBD2 (5 bases). The CDR3 runs 16 residues. CDR1 and CDR2 (germline): LGHNA, YSLEER. Trimming left V 3 bases short and J 5 bases short, with 16 bases between.

On this clonotype itself: The junction does not match germline at one end; this may be a read error. This sequence joins TRBV10-2 and TRBJ1-5, with 8 bases lining up with TRBD1. CDR3 length: 14 residues. The V gene's germline CDR1 is WSHSY and CDR2 SAAADI. CDR3 loop: CAGSDRDRNQPQHF. The CDR3 coding sequence is TGCGCCGGCAGTGACCGGGACAGGAATCAGCCCCAGCATTTT.